This TCR beta chain was retrieved from a study of glioma-infiltrating T cells after dendritic cell vaccination. Across the whole study: Dendritic cells derived from monocytes and pulsed with autologous tumor lysate formed the vaccine. Patients received three intradermal dendritic cell vaccine injections at biweekly intervals.

Up to about 2 ug genomic DNA was used for TCRB CDR3 amplification. Amplification used 60 V beta primers and 13 J beta primers. Generated by immunoSEQ multiplex PCR, the TCRdb table keeps only in-frame clones and is missing some. The table has 55,000 to 75,000 clones, approximately 83% seen once. This sample's time point: after dendritic cell vaccination, including at tumor progression/relapse. Germline CDR1 SGHDT, CDR2 YYEEEE. V trimming: 4 bases; J trimming: 4 bases; junction bases outside the gene matches: 12. The length of the CDR3 is 16 residues. The sequence derives from a human donor with glioblastoma. This chain uses TRBV5-6 with TRBJ1-2, with 8 bases identical to TRBD1. The sample consisted of blood, taken after dendritic cell vaccination. The CDR3 loop is CASSPRRQGPFYGYTF. DNA of the CDR3: TGTGCCAGCAGCCCCCGACGACAGGGGCCCTTCTATGGCTACACCTTC. The full variable domain, with the rest looked up from reference TRBV5-6 and TRBJ1-2, is DAGVTQSPTHLIKTRGQQVTLRCSPKSGHDTVSWYQQALGQGPQFIFQYYEEEERQRGNFPDRFSGHQFPNYSSELNVNALLLGDSALYLCASSPRRQGPFYGYTFGSGTRLTVV.